Listed below are T cell receptor beta chains from one sample, sequenced in a study of OX40 agonist ivuxolimab in advanced cancers. Here immunoSEQ multiplex PCR was the method, and the copy in TCRdb shows in-frame clones only, minus some. The repertoire holds approximately 64,000 clones, with 86% as singletons. This sample comprised CD4+ or CD8+ T cells sorted from blood, obtained in a trial of the OX40 agonist ivuxolimab. Receptors were obtained from an adult with an advanced solid tumor such as melanoma, head and neck, liver or kidney cancer. The CDR3 runs from the conserved cysteine through the conserved F or W. D genes are given only for firm matches. Expanded clones get a size class; other rows say once, few or many, or leave the size out.

abundance: few
v_gene: TRBV7-9
j_gene: TRBJ2-1
d_gene: .
CDR3aa: CASSFPVGEQFF
CDR3nt: TGTGCCAGCAGCTTTCCGGTGGGTGAGCAGTTCTTC

abundance: .
v_gene: TRBV2
j_gene: TRBJ2-3
d_gene: TRBD2
CDR3aa: CASSGLAGGYTQYF
CDR3nt: TGTGCCAGCAGCGGACTGGCGGGGGGGTATACGCAGTATTTT

abundance: few
v_gene: TRBV5-1
j_gene: TRBJ1-4
d_gene: .
CDR3aa: CASSLQGDNEKLFF
CDR3nt: TGCGCCAGCAGCTTGCAGGGCGATAATGAAAAACTGTTTTTT

abundance: .
v_gene: TRBV5-4
j_gene: TRBJ1-1
d_gene: .
CDR3aa: CASSLGNRRDTEAFF
CDR3nt: TGTGCCAGCAGCTTGGGCAATCGCAGGGACACTGAAGCTTTCTTT

abundance: .
v_gene: TRBV19
j_gene: TRBJ1-1
d_gene: TRBD1
CDR3aa: CASTSIGRGLGTEAFF
CDR3nt: TGTGCCAGTACCTCAATCGGCAGGGGGCTCGGCACTGAAGCTTTCTTT

abundance: .
v_gene: TRBV5-5
j_gene: TRBJ1-2
d_gene: .
CDR3aa: CASSSESRGGYGYTF
CDR3nt: TGTGCCAGCAGCAGCGAATCCAGGGGCGGCTATGGCTACACCTTC

abundance: .
v_gene: TRBV18
j_gene: TRBJ2-3
d_gene: .
CDR3aa: CASSERVRSADTQYF
CDR3nt: TGTGCCAGCTCAGAAAGGGTGAGGTCTGCAGATACGCAGTATTTT

abundance: .
v_gene: TRBV7-9
j_gene: TRBJ1-3
d_gene: .
CDR3aa: CASSLGGGGDTIYF
CDR3nt: TGTGCCAGCAGCTTAGGCGGCGGAGGCGACACCATATATTTT

abundance: .
v_gene: TRBV5-1
j_gene: TRBJ2-5
d_gene: .
CDR3aa: CASSYPGSKGTQYF
CDR3nt: TGCGCCAGCAGCTATCCCGGTTCCAAGGGGACCCAGTACTTC

abundance: .
v_gene: TRBV9
j_gene: TRBJ2-5
d_gene: TRBD2
CDR3aa: CASSVAGGGAVTETQYF
CDR3nt: TGTGCCAGCAGCGTAGCCGGCGGGGGGGCGGTTACAGAGACCCAGTACTTC

abundance: .
v_gene: TRBV7-4
j_gene: TRBJ2-1
d_gene: TRBD2
CDR3aa: CASSLEVVLAGIGNEQFF
CDR3nt: TGTGCCAGCAGCTTAGAAGTGGTACTAGCGGGGATAGGCAATGAGCAGTTCTTC

abundance: .
v_gene: TRBV6-6
j_gene: TRBJ2-1
d_gene: TRBD1
CDR3aa: CASSPGQLNEQFF
CDR3nt: TGTGCCAGCAGCCCGGGACAGTTAAATGAGCAGTTCTTC

abundance: .
v_gene: TRBV6-5
j_gene: TRBJ1-1
d_gene: .
CDR3aa: CASSPPQGGAEAFF
CDR3nt: TGTGCCAGCAGCCCGCCACAGGGTGGCGCTGAAGCTTTCTTT

abundance: .
v_gene: TRBV6-1
j_gene: TRBJ1-2
d_gene: TRBD1
CDR3aa: CASWLRDSFGYGYTF
CDR3nt: TGTGCCAGCTGGCTCCGGGACAGCTTTGGTTATGGCTACACCTTC

abundance: once
v_gene: TRBV19
j_gene: TRBJ1-5
d_gene: TRBD1
CDR3aa: CVRIIPGQGTNQPQHF
CDR3nt: TGTGTCCGAATAATCCCGGGACAGGGAACTAATCAGCCCCAGCATTTT

abundance: .
v_gene: TRBV5-5
j_gene: TRBJ1-6
d_gene: .
CDR3aa: CASSSQGINSPLHF
CDR3nt: TGTGCCAGCAGCTCTCAGGGAATTAATTCACCCCTCCACTTT

abundance: .
v_gene: TRBV28
j_gene: TRBJ1-3
d_gene: .
CDR3aa: CASRTMHSGNTIYF
CDR3nt: TGTGCCAGCAGAACGATGCACTCTGGAAACACCATATATTTT

abundance: .
v_gene: TRBV6-5
j_gene: TRBJ1-5
d_gene: .
CDR3aa: CASSWSHGSNQPQHF
CDR3nt: TGTGCCAGCAGTTGGTCCCACGGAAGCAATCAGCCCCAGCATTTT

abundance: .
v_gene: TRBV6-6
j_gene: TRBJ2-1
d_gene: TRBD2
CDR3aa: CASSLAGASYNEQFF
CDR3nt: TGTGCCAGCAGCTTAGCGGGGGCGTCCTACAATGAGCAGTTCTTC

abundance: .
v_gene: TRBV5-5
j_gene: TRBJ2-7
d_gene: .
CDR3aa: CASSLARGLDEQYF
CDR3nt: TGTGCCAGCAGCTTGGCCCGGGGTCTCGACGAGCAGTACTTC

abundance: .
v_gene: TRBV7-6
j_gene: TRBJ2-5
d_gene: .
CDR3aa: CASSGQGGLGETQYF
CDR3nt: TGTGCCAGCAGCGGCCAAGGGGGGCTGGGGGAGACCCAGTACTTC

abundance: .
v_gene: TRBV7-8
j_gene: TRBJ2-7
d_gene: .
CDR3aa: CASSLYMGGSGASYF
CDR3nt: TGTGCCAGCAGCTTATATATGGGCGGGTCAGGGGCCTCTTACTTC

abundance: .
v_gene: TRBV4-2
j_gene: TRBJ2-5
d_gene: TRBD2
CDR3aa: CASSQELAGGAETQYF
CDR3nt: TGTGCCAGCAGCCAAGAACTAGCGGGGGGAGCAGAGACCCAGTACTTC

abundance: .
v_gene: TRBV9
j_gene: TRBJ1-2
d_gene: .
CDR3aa: CASSVEPTGRRMDYYGYTF
CDR3nt: TGTGCCAGCAGCGTAGAACCGACGGGCAGGAGGATGGACTACTATGGCTACACCTTC

abundance: once
v_gene: TRBV6-1
j_gene: TRBJ1-1
d_gene: .
CDR3aa: CASSEGRLNTEAFF
CDR3nt: TGTGCCAGCAGTGAGGGCAGATTAAACACTGAAGCTTTCTTT

abundance: .
v_gene: TRBV28
j_gene: TRBJ1-3
d_gene: .
CDR3aa: CASCPAGLLSGNTIYF
CDR3nt: TGTGCCAGCTGCCCGGCCGGACTCTTATCTGGAAACACCATATATTTT

abundance: .
v_gene: TRBV7-2
j_gene: TRBJ1-1
d_gene: .
CDR3aa: CASSSLPWLRDLMNTEAFF
CDR3nt: TGTGCCAGCAGCTCCCTACCCTGGTTACGGGATTTAATGAACACTGAAGCTTTCTTT

abundance: .
v_gene: TRBV13
j_gene: TRBJ2-2
d_gene: .
CDR3aa: CASSSYTGTGELFF
CDR3nt: TGTGCCAGCAGCTCCTACACAGGGACCGGGGAGCTGTTTTTT

abundance: .
v_gene: TRBV10-3
j_gene: TRBJ1-6
d_gene: .
CDR3aa: CAIGETYNSPLHF
CDR3nt: TGTGCCATCGGAGAAACCTATAATTCACCCCTCCACTTT

abundance: .
v_gene: TRBV6-5
j_gene: TRBJ1-3
d_gene: .
CDR3aa: CASSILGRGNTIYF
CDR3nt: TGTGCCAGCAGCATATTAGGGCGCGGAAACACCATATATTTT

abundance: .
v_gene: TRBV10-3
j_gene: TRBJ2-2
d_gene: TRBD1
CDR3aa: CAVTGPANTGELFF
CDR3nt: TGTGCCGTGACAGGGCCCGCGAACACCGGGGAGCTGTTTTTT

abundance: .
v_gene: TRBV5-6
j_gene: TRBJ2-6
d_gene: .
CDR3aa: CASSFVSTSGANVLTF
CDR3nt: TGTGCCAGCAGCTTTGTCAGTACCTCTGGGGCCAACGTCCTGACTTTC

abundance: once
v_gene: TRBV28
j_gene: TRBJ1-6
d_gene: .
CDR3aa: CASSFRGQYNSPLHF
CDR3nt: TGTGCCAGCAGTTTCAGGGGTCAGTATAATTCACCCCTCCACTTT

abundance: .
v_gene: TRBV19
j_gene: TRBJ2-3
d_gene: TRBD2
CDR3aa: CASSIGGGPTDTQYF
CDR3nt: TGTGCCAGTAGTATTGGCGGGGGACCGACAGATACGCAGTATTTT